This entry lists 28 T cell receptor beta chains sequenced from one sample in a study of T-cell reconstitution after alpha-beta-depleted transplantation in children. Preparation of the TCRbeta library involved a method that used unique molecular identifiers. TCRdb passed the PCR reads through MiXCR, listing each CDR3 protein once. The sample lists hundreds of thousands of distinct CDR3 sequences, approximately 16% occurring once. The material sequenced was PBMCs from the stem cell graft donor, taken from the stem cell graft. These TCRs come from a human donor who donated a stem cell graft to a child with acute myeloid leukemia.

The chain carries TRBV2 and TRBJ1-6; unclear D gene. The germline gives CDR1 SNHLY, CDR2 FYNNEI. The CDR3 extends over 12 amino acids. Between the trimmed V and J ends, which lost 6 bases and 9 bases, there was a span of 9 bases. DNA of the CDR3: TGTGCCAGCAGGGACGAGGCTTCACCCCTCCACTTT. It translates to CASRDEASPLHF.

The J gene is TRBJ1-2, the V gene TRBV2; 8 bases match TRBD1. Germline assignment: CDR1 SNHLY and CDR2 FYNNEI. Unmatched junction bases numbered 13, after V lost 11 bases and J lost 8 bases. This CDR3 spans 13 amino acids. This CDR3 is CASFRTGRGGYTF. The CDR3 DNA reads TGTGCCTCGTTCCGGACAGGGCGGGGAGGCTACACCTTC.

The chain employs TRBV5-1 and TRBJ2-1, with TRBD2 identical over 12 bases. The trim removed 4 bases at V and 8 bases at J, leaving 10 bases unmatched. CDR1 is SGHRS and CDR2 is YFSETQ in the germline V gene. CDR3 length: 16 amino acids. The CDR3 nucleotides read TGCGCCAGCAGCACCACTAGCGGGGGGTATTCCCATGAGCAGTTCTTC. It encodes CASSTTSGGYSHEQFF.

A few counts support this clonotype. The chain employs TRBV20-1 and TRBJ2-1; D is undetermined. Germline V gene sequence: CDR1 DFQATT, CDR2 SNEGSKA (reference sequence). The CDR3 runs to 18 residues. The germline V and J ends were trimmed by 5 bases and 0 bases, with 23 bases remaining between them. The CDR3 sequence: CSADPALVELSSYNEQFF. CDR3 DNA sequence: TGCAGTGCTGACCCCGCCCTTGTGGAGTTAAGCTCCTACAATGAGCAGTTCTTC.

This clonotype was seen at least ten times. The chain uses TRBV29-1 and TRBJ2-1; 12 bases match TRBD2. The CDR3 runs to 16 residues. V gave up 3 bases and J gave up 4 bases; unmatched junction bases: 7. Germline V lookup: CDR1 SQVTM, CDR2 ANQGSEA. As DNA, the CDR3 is TGCAGCGTTGAGCCTAGCGGGGGGGCCACATACAATGAGCAGTTCTTC. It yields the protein CSVEPSGGATYNEQFF.

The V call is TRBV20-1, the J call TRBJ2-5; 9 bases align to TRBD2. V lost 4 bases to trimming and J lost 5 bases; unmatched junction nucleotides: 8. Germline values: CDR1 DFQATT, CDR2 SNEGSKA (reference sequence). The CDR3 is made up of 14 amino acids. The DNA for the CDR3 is TGCAGTGCTAAGGGCGGGGGGGCCTGGGAGACCCAGTACTTC. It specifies CSAKGGGAWETQYF.

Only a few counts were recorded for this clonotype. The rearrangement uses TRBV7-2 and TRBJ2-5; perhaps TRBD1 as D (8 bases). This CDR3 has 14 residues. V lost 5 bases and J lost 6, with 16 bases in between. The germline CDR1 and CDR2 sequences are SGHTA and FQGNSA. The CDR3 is CASSTGGVWKTQYF. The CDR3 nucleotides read TGTGCCAGCAGCACAGGGGGGGTTTGGAAGACCCAGTACTTC.

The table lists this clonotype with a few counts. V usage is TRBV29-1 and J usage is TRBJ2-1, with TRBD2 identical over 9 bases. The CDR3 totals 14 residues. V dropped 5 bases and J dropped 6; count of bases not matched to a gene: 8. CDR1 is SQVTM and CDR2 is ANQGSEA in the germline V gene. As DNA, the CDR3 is TGCAGCGTTAGAATAGCGGGGGTGGGCAATGAGCAGTTCTTC. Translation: CSVRIAGVGNEQFF.

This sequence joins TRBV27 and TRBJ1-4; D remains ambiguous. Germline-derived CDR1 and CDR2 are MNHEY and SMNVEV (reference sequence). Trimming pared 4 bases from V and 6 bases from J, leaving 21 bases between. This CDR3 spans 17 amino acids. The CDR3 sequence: CASSSLALGPTDEKLFF. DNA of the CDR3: TGTGCCAGCAGTTCCCTCGCCCTCGGGCCGACGGATGAAAAACTGTTTTTT. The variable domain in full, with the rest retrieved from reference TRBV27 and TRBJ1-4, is EAQVTQNPRYLITVTGKKLTVTCSQNMNHEYMSWYRQDPGLGLRQIYYSMNVEVTDKGDVPEGYKVSRKEKRNFPLILESPSPNQTSLYFCASSSLALGPTDEKLFFGSGTQLSVL.

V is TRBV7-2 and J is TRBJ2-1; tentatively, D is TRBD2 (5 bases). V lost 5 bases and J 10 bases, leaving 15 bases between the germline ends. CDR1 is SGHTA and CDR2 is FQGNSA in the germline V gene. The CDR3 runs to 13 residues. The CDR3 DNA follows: TGTGCCAGCAGCCCAAGCGGTCAGAGGGAGCAGTTCTTC. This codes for CASSPSGQREQFF.

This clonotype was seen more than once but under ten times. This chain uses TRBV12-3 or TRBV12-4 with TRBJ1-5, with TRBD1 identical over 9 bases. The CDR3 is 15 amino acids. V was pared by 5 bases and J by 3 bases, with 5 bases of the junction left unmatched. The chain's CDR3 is CASSRTGGNNQPQHF. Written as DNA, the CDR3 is TGTGCCAGCAGTCGAACAGGGGGCAACAATCAGCCCCAGCATTTT.

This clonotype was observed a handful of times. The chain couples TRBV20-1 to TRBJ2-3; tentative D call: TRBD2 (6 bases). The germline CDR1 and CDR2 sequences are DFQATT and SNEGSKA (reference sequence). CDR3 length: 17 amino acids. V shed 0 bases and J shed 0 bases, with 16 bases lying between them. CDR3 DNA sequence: TGCAGTGCTAGAGAGTGGAGCCTGGCGGGGAGCACAGATACGCAGTATTTT. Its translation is CSAREWSLAGSTDTQYF.

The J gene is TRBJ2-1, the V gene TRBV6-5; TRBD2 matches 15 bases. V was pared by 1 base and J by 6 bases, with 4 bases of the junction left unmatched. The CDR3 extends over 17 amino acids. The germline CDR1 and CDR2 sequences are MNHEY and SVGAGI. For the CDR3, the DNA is TGTGCCAGCAGTTACTGGGGACTAGCGGGGGGACCCAATGAGCAGTTCTTC. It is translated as CASSYWGLAGGPNEQFF.

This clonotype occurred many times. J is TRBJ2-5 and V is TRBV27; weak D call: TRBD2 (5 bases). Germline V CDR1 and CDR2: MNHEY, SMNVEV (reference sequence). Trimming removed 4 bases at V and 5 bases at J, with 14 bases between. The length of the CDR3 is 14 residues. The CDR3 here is CASSSPGSRETQYF. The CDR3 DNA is TGTGCCAGCAGTTCTCCGGGATCGAGGGAGACCCAGTACTTC.

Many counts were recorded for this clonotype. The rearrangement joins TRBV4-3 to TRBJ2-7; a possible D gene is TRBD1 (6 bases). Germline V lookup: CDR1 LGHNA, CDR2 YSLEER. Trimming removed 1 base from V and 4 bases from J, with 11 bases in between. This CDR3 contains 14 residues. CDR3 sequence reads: CASSQVLGQYEQYF. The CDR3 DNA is TGCGCCAGCAGCCAAGTATTAGGACAGTACGAGCAGTACTTC.

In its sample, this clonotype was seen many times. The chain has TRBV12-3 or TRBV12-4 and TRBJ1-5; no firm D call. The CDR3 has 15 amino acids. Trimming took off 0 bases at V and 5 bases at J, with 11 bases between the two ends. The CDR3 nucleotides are TGTGCCAGCAGTTTAGCGGCGGTCGTCCATCAGCCCCAGCATTTT. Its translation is CASSLAAVVHQPQHF.

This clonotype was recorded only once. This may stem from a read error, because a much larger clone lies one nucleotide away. The CDR3 reads CASSDPDSGSNYGYTF. DNA for the CDR3: TGTGCCAGCAGTGATCCTGACAGCGGATCTAACTATGGCTACACCTTC. The chain is built from TRBV6-1 and TRBJ1-2, with D tentatively TRBD1 (5 bases). The V end lost 3 bases, the J end lost 0 bases, and 14 bases lay between the germline ends. The CDR3 is made up of 16 amino acids. The germline gives CDR1 MNHNS, CDR2 SASEGT.

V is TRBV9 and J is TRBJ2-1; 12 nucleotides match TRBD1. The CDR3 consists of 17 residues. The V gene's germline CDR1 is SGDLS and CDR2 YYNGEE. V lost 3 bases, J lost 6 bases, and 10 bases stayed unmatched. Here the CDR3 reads CASSGLGTGGIGNEQFF. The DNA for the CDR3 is TGTGCCAGCAGCGGGCTCGGGACAGGGGGCATTGGCAATGAGCAGTTCTTC.

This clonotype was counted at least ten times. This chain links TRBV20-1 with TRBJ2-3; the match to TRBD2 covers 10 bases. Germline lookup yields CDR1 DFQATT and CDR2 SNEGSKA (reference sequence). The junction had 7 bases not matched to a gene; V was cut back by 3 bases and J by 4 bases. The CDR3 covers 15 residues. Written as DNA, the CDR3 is TGCAGTGCTAGGACTCAGCGGGGGGGCCCAGATACGCAGTATTTT. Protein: CSARTQRGGPDTQYF.

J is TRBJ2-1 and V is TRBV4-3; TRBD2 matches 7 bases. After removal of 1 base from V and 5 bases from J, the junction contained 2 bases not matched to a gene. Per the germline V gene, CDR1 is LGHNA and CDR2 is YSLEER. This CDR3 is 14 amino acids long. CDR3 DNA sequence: TGCGCCAGCAGCCAAGGTAGCGGGCACAATGAGCAGTTCTTC. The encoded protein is CASSQGSGHNEQFF.

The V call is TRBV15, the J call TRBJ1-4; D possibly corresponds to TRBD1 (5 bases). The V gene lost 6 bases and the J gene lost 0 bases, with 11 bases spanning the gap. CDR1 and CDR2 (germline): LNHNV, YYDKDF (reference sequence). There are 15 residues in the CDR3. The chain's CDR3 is CATRRGETTNEKLFF. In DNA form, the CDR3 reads TGTGCCACCAGGAGGGGCGAAACAACTAATGAAAAACTGTTTTTT.

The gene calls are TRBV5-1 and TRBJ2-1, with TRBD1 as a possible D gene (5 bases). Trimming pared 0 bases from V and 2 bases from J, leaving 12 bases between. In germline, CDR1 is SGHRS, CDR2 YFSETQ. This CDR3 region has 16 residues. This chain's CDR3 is CASSLESRVAYNEQFF. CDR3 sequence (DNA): TGCGCCAGCAGCTTGGAGAGCAGGGTGGCCTACAATGAGCAGTTCTTC.

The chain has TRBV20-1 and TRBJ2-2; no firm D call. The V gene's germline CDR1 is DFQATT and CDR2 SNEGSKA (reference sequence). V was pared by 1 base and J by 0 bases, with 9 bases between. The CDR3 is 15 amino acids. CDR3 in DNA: TGCAGTGCTAGAGGGATGAAGACGAACACCGGGGAGCTGTTTTTT. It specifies CSARGMKTNTGELFF.

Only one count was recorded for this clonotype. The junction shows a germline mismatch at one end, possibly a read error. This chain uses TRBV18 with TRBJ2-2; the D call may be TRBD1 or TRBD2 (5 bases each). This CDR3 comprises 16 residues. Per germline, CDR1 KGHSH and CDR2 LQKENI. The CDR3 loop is CASSRPGPLHTGDLFF. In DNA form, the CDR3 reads TGTGCCAGCTCCCGACCGGGACCACTCCACACCGGGGACCTGTTTTTT.

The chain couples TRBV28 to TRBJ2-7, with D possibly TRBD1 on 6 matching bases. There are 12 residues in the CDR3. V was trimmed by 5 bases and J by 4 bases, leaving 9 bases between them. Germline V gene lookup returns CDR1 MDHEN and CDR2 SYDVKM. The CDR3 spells CASSAQGYEQYV. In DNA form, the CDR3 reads TGTGCCAGCAGTGCTCAGGGGTACGAGCAGTACGTC.

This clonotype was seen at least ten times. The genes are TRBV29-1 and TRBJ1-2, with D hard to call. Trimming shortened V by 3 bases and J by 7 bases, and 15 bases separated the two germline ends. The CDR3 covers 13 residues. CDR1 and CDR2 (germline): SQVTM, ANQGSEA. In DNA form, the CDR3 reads TGCAGCGTTGATTCAGAGGGTGGAAGTGGCTACACCTTC. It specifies CSVDSEGGSGYTF.

The CDR3 is CASSLGGPETEAFF. For the CDR3, the DNA is TGTGCCAGCAGTTTGGGGGGGCCGGAGACTGAAGCTTTCTTT. The chain is built from TRBV27 and TRBJ1-1, with D possibly being TRBD1 (6 bases). Between the trimmed V and J ends, which lost 3 bases and 5 bases, there was a span of 13 bases. CDR1 is MNHEY and CDR2 is SMNVEV in the germline V gene (reference sequence). This CDR3 is built from 14 residues.

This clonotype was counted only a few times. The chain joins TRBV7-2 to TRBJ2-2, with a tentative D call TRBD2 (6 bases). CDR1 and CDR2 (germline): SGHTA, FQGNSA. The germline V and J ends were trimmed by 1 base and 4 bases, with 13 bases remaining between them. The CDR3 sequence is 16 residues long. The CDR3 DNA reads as TGTGCCAGCAGCTTAGTAGGCGGGGAGGCCACCGGGGAGCTGTTTTTT. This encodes CASSLVGGEATGELFF.